This entry features one T cell receptor (beta chain) sequence. Its antigen is not known. These data come from a study of radiotherapy plus CTLA-4 blockade in lung cancer. Study observations and caveats: Tumor-derived TCR clones expanded in blood after radiotherapy plus ipilimumab. Early blood T cell clone changes and increased post-radiation serum interferon-beta were reportedly the strongest response predictors.

Germline V CDR1 and CDR2: SGHAT, FQNNGV. Trimming removed 5 bases from V and 7 bases from J, with 14 bases in between. The CDR3 runs to 14 residues. Focal radiation and CTLA-4 blockade (ipilimumab) were tested in chemo-refractory metastatic non-small-cell lung cancer patients. Data came from immunoSEQ multiplex PCR; TCRdb stores just in-frame clones and leaves some out. The sample gives roughly 54,000 clones, 65% to 80% of which show up once; 3.2% is in the top ten. The gene calls are TRBV11-2 and TRBJ1-4, with D tentatively TRBD1 (6 bases). This sequence was found in a human donor with non-small cell lung cancer who had a partial response to radiotherapy plus ipilimumab. Specimen: peripheral blood, collected from a patient treated with radiotherapy plus ipilimumab. CDR3 protein: CASSTQGVREKLFF. CDR3 DNA sequence: TGTGCCAGCAGCACACAGGGAGTTCGTGAAAAACTGTTTTTT.